Below are 28 T cell receptor beta chains sequenced from a single sample in a study of T cell responses to AZD1222 COVID-19 vaccine. TCRdb's copy holds only in-frame clones and misses some; the assay was immunoSEQ multiplex PCR. The sample holds 80,000 to 130,000 clones, about 87% seen once. This sample comprised peripheral blood, obtained on day 0 of AZD1222 vaccination. The receptors derive from an adult in good health.

The rearrangement uses TRBV9 and TRBJ1-1, with D uncertain. Trimming took off 1 base at V and 4 bases at J, with 17 bases between the two ends. The CDR3 has 16 amino acids. Germline V lookup: CDR1 SGDLS, CDR2 YYNGEE. As DNA, the CDR3 is TGTGCCAGCAGCGTATCGGTTGGGGTGGCGACCACTGAAGCTTTCTTT. Translation: CASSVSVGVATTEAFF.

V usage is TRBV9 and J usage is TRBJ1-1; no firm D call. This CDR3 comprises 14 residues. V was trimmed by 0 bases and J by 6 bases, leaving 12 bases between them. Germline lookup yields CDR1 SGDLS and CDR2 YYNGEE. CDR3 bases: TGTGCCAGCAGCGTAGAACCGCTCACGGCTGAAGCTTTCTTT. This codes for CASSVEPLTAEAFF. Using reference TRBV9 and TRBJ1-1 for the parts outside the CDR3, the full variable domain is DSGVTQTPKHLITATGQRVTLRCSPRSGDLSVYWYQQSLDQGLQFLIQYYNGEERAKGNILERFSAQQFPDLHSELNLSSLELGDSALYFCASSVEPLTAEAFFGQGTRLTVV.

This clone was seen a handful of times. The J gene is TRBJ1-4, the V gene TRBV5-1; maybe TRBD1 (6 bases). The CDR3 runs 16 residues. V was shortened by 2 bases and J by 3 bases, with 14 bases between the two germline ends. Germline V CDR1 and CDR2: SGHRS, YFSETQ. CDR3 sequence reads: CASSFNGGKPNEKLFF. CDR3 bases: TGCGCCAGCAGCTTTAACGGGGGCAAACCTAATGAAAAACTGTTTTTT.

The chain uses TRBV28 and TRBJ1-3; D not certain. Germline V gene lookup returns CDR1 MDHEN and CDR2 SYDVKM. This CDR3 comprises 16 residues. V was shortened by 8 bases and J by 0 bases, with 17 bases between the two germline ends. The CDR3 DNA is TGTGCCAGCCAGCGATGGAGTGTATACTCTGGAAACACCATATATTTT. It is translated as CASQRWSVYSGNTIYF.

The chain employs TRBV7-9 and TRBJ1-3; 8 positions agree with TRBD1. With V trimmed by 5 bases and J by 4 bases, 13 bases remained unmatched. Germline CDR1 reads SEHNR; CDR2 reads FQNEAQ (reference sequence). This CDR3 spans 17 amino acids. The CDR3 is CASSPTTGGQAGNTIYF. CDR3 nucleotides: TGTGCCAGCAGCCCGACGACCGGGGGACAGGCAGGAAACACCATATATTTT.

This rearrangement joins TRBV5-1 to TRBJ2-1; either TRBD1 or TRBD2 may supply D (5 bases each). The CDR3 spans 14 residues. The ends were cut back, 0 bases at V and 13 bases at J, with 17 bases in the middle. Germline CDR1 reads SGHRS; CDR2 reads YFSETQ. In DNA form, the CDR3 reads TGCGCCAGCAGCTTGGGCCGCCAACCGGGACCCCAGTTCTTC. It translates to CASSLGRQPGPQFF.

The CDR3 DNA reads TGTGCCACCAGTGCCGCAGGGGCGAATCAGCCCCAGCATTTT. Translated: CATSAAGANQPQHF. This rearrangement joins TRBV24-1 to TRBJ1-5; a possible D gene is TRBD1 (6 bases). The CDR3 extends over 14 amino acids. The germline CDR1 and CDR2 sequences are KGHDR and SFDVKD. Trimming pared 5 bases from V and 4 bases from J, leaving 11 bases between.

V is TRBV29-1 and J is TRBJ1-2; weak D call: TRBD1 (5 bases). This CDR3 has 16 residues. V was pared by 6 bases and J by 2 bases, with 22 bases between. Germline assignment: CDR1 SQVTM and CDR2 ANQGSEA. The DNA of the CDR3 is TGCAGCGTGGATCCCCGCCGGGCCTCAGGGAACTATGGCTACACCTTC. Protein sequence: CSVDPRRASGNYGYTF.

J is TRBJ1-3 and V is TRBV5-1; 7 bases match TRBD1. After removal of 4 bases from V and 4 bases from J, the junction contained 11 bases not matched to a gene. The V gene's germline CDR1 is SGHRS and CDR2 YFSETQ. This CDR3 is built from 16 residues. The CDR3 DNA reads as TGCGCCAGCAGCAGAAGAGGGACAGATGGAGGAAACACCATATATTTT. Protein: CASSRRGTDGGNTIYF. The complete variable domain, with remaining parts taken from reference TRBV5-1 and TRBJ1-3, reads KAGVTQTPRYLIKTRGQQVTLSCSPISGHRSVSWYQQTPGQGLQFLFEYFSETQRNKGNFPGRFSGRQFSNSRSEMNVSTLELGDSALYLCASSRRGTDGGNTIYFGEGSWLTVV.

The V call is TRBV16, the J call TRBJ1-3; 7 nucleotides line up with TRBD1. Losses at the gene ends were 2 bases for V and 2 bases for J; bases not matched to a gene: 0. This CDR3 spans 14 amino acids. Germline V gene lookup returns CDR1 KGHSY and CDR2 FQNENV. Here the CDR3 DNA reads TGTGCCAGCAGCCAACAGGGGGCTGGAAACACCATATATTTT. Translating gives CASSQQGAGNTIYF.

Here the CDR3 reads CASSPVGREHEQYF. The CDR3 DNA reads TGTGCCAGCAGCCCAGTAGGCAGGGAACACGAGCAGTACTTC. V usage is TRBV5-6 and J usage is TRBJ2-7, with D perhaps TRBD1 (5 bases). From germline, CDR1 is SGHDT and CDR2 YYEEEE. CDR3 length equals 14 residues. The V end lost 4 bases, the J end lost 5 bases, and 16 bases lay between the germline ends.

The chain employs TRBV9 and TRBJ2-7, with TRBD2 as a possible D gene (5 bases). The V end lost 4 bases, the J end lost 6 bases, and 14 bases lay between the germline ends. The CDR3 is made up of 13 amino acids. Germline V CDR1 and CDR2: SGDLS, YYNGEE. CDR3 in amino acids: CASSSTIGLEQYF. Here the CDR3 DNA reads TGTGCCAGCAGCTCTACCATCGGACTCGAGCAGTACTTC.

This chain uses TRBV3-1 (or the pseudogene TRBV3-2) with TRBJ2-4; a possible D gene is TRBD2 (6 bases). The CDR3 length is 15 residues. Trimming pared 5 bases from V and 0 bases from J, leaving 11 bases between. CDR1 and CDR2 (germline): LGHDT, YNNKEL (reference sequence). The CDR3 loop reads CASSCRGLAKNIQYF. The CDR3, as DNA: TGTGCCAGCAGCTGCCGGGGACTAGCCAAAAACATTCAGTACTTC.

The chain has TRBV18 and TRBJ1-4; 7 bases agree with TRBD1. V was clipped by 5 bases and J by 1 base; unmatched bases: 13. Germline V gives CDR1 KGHSH, CDR2 LQKENI. The CDR3 loop spans 18 amino acids. CDR3 DNA: TGTGCCAGCTCATCCCTGCCCTCACAGGGGCAAACTAATGAAAAACTGTTTTTT. It is translated as CASSSLPSQGQTNEKLFF.

The chain couples TRBV3-1 (or the pseudogene TRBV3-2) to TRBJ1-2, with TRBD1 as a possible D gene (5 bases). V shed 1 base and J shed 4 bases, with 22 bases lying between them. There are 18 residues in the CDR3. Germline lookup yields CDR1 LGHDT and CDR2 YNNKEL (reference sequence). This CDR3 reads CASSQGVGPTRGGYGYTF. The CDR3 region has the DNA TGTGCCAGCAGCCAAGGAGTGGGACCGACCCGGGGAGGCTATGGCTACACCTTC.

The V call is TRBV15, the J call TRBJ1-5, with D tentatively TRBD1 (6 bases). V was cut by 0 bases and J by 2 bases, with 14 bases left in between. CDR1 is LNHNV, CDR2 YYDKDF, per germline (reference sequence). The CDR3 consists of 17 residues. The CDR3 is CATSREPSGVGNQPQHF. DNA of the CDR3: TGTGCCACCAGCAGAGAACCCTCAGGGGTAGGCAATCAGCCCCAGCATTTT.

The chain joins TRBV7-3 to TRBJ2-1, with 12 bases identical to TRBD2. The J segment lost 2 bases and the V segment lost 4 bases, leaving 0 bases of the junction unmatched. This CDR3 spans 15 amino acids. From germline, CDR1 is SGHTA and CDR2 FQGTGA. The CDR3 DNA is TGTGCCAGCAGCTCTAGCGGGGGGGCCTACAATGAGCAGTTCTTC. Its protein product is CASSSSGGAYNEQFF.

The gene calls are TRBV13 and TRBJ2-1; 8 positions match TRBD2. The length of the CDR3 is 14 residues. V was pared by 7 bases and J by 8 bases, with 10 bases of the junction left unmatched. The germline CDR1 and CDR2 sequences are PRHDT and FYEKMQ (reference sequence). The CDR3 DNA is TGTGCCAGCAAAAACCGGGGGGGCCGTGATGAGCAGTTCTTC. It yields the protein CASKNRGGRDEQFF.

The chain is built from TRBV9 and TRBJ2-2; 8 bases align to TRBD1. Germline trimming cut 2 bases from V and 1 base from J; bases unmatched to any gene: 1. CDR1 is SGDLS, CDR2 YYNGEE, per germline. This CDR3 is 15 amino acids long. The CDR3 protein is CASSVGTGNTGELFF. The CDR3 DNA is TGTGCCAGCAGCGTGGGGACAGGGAACACCGGGGAGCTGTTTTTT.

The genes are TRBV9 and TRBJ1-2, with D maybe TRBD1 (5 bases). The V end was cut by 2 bases, the J end by 4 bases, with 15 bases between. The CDR3 is 15 amino acids. Germline assignment: CDR1 SGDLS and CDR2 YYNGEE. CDR3 in amino acids: CASSVNGGAGYGYTF. CDR3 bases: TGTGCCAGCAGCGTGAACGGAGGGGCCGGCTATGGCTACACCTTC.

This clone was recorded only once. The V gene is TRBV27, the J gene TRBJ1-6; tentatively, D is TRBD1 (6 bases). V lost 6 bases to trimming and J lost 1 base, with 10 bases between them. Germline CDR1 and CDR2: MNHEY and SMNVEV (reference sequence). This CDR3 spans 15 amino acids. In nucleotides, the CDR3 is TGTGCCAGCAGAGAAGGGGGATCCTATAATTCACCCCTCCACTTT. The encoded protein is CASREGGSYNSPLHF.

This sequence joins TRBV5-1 and TRBJ2-3; 10 bases agree with TRBD2. There are 15 residues in the CDR3. Trimming removed 2 bases from V and 6 bases from J; junction bases left unmatched: 6. The germline gives CDR1 SGHRS, CDR2 YFSETQ. The CDR3 coding sequence is TGCGCCAGCAGCTTTGCTAGCGGGGGTGTTGATACGCAGTATTTT. Its protein product is CASSFASGGVDTQYF.

The chain carries TRBV4-1 and TRBJ1-5; 9 nucleotides align to TRBD1. CDR1 and CDR2 from the germline V gene are MGHRA and YSYEKL. V shed 1 base and J 1 base; nucleotides not matched to a gene: 5. The CDR3 totals 17 residues. The DNA of the CDR3 is TGCGCCAGCAGCCAAGCGGGAGGACAGGGGAGCAATCAGCCCCAGCATTTT. Translating it yields CASSQAGGQGSNQPQHF.

On this clone: Relative to the germline gene, one junction end is altered; a read error may explain this. This rearrangement joins TRBV5-5 to TRBJ2-2; 9 nucleotides align to TRBD2. The CDR3 has 17 amino acids. Per germline, CDR1 SGHKS and CDR2 YYEKEE (reference sequence). The CDR3 region has the DNA TGTCCCAGCAGCTTGCGGGGCCGCGGGGGGGGGACCGGGGAGCTGTTTTTT. This sequence encodes CPSSLRGRGGGTGELFF.

Here the CDR3 reads CASSPDRYGYTF. CDR3 DNA sequence: TGTGCCAGCAGCCCGGACAGATATGGCTACACCTTC. This chain connects TRBV9 to TRBJ1-2; D is possibly TRBD1 (6 bases). Looked up from germline, CDR1 is SGDLS and CDR2 is YYNGEE. The CDR3 runs 12 residues. Trimming shortened V by 4 bases and J by 5 bases, and 9 bases separated the two germline ends.

The table lists this clone with a few counts. The chain recombines TRBV5-1 with TRBJ2-1; D is tentatively TRBD1 or TRBD2 (5 bases each). The germline V gene encodes CDR1 SGHRS and CDR2 YFSETQ. The CDR3 has 15 amino acids. Deletions cut 4 bases from V and 8 bases from J, with 19 bases between. In DNA, the CDR3 is TGCGCCAGCAGCGACGACCCGGGGCCTGGAGATGAGCAGTTCTTC. As protein: CASSDDPGPGDEQFF.

On this clone: In the same sample, other DNA sequences code for this CDR3. This chain links TRBV9 with TRBJ1-1, with D hard to call. Trimming cost V 0 bases and J 1 base, with 4 bases left between them. This CDR3 comprises 13 residues. Per germline, CDR1 SGDLS and CDR2 YYNGEE. The CDR3 loop reads CASSVAQNTEAFF. In DNA form, the CDR3 reads TGTGCCAGCAGCGTAGCCCAGAACACTGAAGCTTTCTTT.

The V and J genes are TRBV7-9 and TRBJ1-3; TRBD1 might be the D (5 bases). The germline CDR1 and CDR2 sequences are SEHNR and FQNEAQ (reference sequence). CDR3 length: 14 residues. Trimming took off 3 bases at V and 2 bases at J, with 8 bases between the two ends. The CDR3 nucleotides are TGTGCCAGCAGCTTTGGGGGGGCTGGAAACACCATATATTTT. Translating gives CASSFGGAGNTIYF.